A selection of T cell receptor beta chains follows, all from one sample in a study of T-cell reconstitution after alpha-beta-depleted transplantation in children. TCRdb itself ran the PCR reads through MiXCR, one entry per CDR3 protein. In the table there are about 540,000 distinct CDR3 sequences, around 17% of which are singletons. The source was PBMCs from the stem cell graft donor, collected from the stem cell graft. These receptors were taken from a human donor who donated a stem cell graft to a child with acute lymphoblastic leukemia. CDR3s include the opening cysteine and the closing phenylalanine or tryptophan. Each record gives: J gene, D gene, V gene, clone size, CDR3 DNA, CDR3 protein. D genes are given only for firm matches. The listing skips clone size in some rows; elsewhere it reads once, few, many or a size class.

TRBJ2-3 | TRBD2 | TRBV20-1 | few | TGCAGTGGGGCTAGCGGACCTACAGATACGCAGTATTTT | CSGASGPTDTQYF
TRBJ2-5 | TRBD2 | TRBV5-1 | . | TGCGCCAGCAGCTGGAGCGGGGCGGCGACCCAGTACTTC | CASSWSGAATQYF
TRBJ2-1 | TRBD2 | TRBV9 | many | TGTGCCAGCAGCGTTGGTAGCGGGAGCTACAATGAGCAGTTCTTC | CASSVGSGSYNEQFF
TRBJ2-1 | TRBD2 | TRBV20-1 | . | TGCTGTGCTAGAGATTTTGGGGCTACTAGCGGGATCTACAATGAGCAGTTCTTC | CCARDFGATSGIYNEQFF
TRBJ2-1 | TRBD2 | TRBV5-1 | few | TGCGCCAGCAGCCGGGAGGACACCTACAATGAGCAGTTCTTC | CASSREDTYNEQFF
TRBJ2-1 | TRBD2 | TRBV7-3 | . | TGTGCCAGCAGCGAACTAGCGGGAGTGGGTAATGAGCAGTTCTTC | CASSELAGVGNEQFF
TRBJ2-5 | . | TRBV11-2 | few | TGTGCCAGCAGCTTACTCGGGGGAGCAGAGACCCAGTACTTC | CASSLLGGAETQYF
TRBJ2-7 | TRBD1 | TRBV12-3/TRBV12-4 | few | TGTGCCAGCAGTCCCGGGACAGTCCTCTACGAGCAGTACTTC | CASSPGTVLYEQYF
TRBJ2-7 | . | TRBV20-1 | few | TGCAGTGCTAGAGGAAAGGGGCCAGGCTACGAGCAGTACTTC | CSARGKGPGYEQYF
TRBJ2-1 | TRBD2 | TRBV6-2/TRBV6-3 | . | TGTGCCAGCAGTTGGGGACTAGCGGATAACAATGAGCAGTTCTTC | CASSWGLADNNEQFF
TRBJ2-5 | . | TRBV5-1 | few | TGCGCCAGCAGCTTGGTTGACAATTACCAAGAGACCCAGTACTTC | CASSLVDNYQETQYF
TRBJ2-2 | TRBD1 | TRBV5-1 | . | TGCGCCAGCAGCTTGGACTTCGACAGGGCTCATAACACCGGGGAGCTGTTTTTT | CASSLDFDRAHNTGELFF
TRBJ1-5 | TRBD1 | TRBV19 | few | TGTGCCACCAGTACTAGGGGGCAGGGCAATCAGCCCCAGCATTTT | CATSTRGQGNQPQHF
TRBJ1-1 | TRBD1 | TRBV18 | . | TGTGCCAGCTCGGGGATGCGGCCAGGGGGCGGAGATGAAGCTTTCTTT | CASSGMRPGGGDEAFF
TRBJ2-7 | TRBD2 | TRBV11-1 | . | TGTGCCAGCAGCGCAGGGACAGGCGGGGTAGCGGGAGGTTACGAGCAGTACTTC | CASSAGTGGVAGGYEQYF
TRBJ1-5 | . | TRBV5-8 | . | TGTGCCAGCAGCCCGGGCGTGGCCGGCAATCAGCCCCAGCATTTT | CASSPGVAGNQPQHF